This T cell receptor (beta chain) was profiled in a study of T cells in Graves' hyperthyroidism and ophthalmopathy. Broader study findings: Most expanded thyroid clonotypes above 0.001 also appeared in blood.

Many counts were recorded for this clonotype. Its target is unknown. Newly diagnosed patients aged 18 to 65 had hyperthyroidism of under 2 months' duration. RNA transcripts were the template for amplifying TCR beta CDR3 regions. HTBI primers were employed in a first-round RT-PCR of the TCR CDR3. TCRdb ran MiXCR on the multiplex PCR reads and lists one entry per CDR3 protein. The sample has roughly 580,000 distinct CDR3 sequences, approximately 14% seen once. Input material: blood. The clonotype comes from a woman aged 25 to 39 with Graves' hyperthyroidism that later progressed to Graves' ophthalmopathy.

The CDR3 here is CASRSVDRAYEQYF. CDR3 DNA: TGTGCCAGCAGATCCGTGGACAGGGCCTACGAGCAGTACTTC. This chain uses TRBV28 with TRBJ2-7, with 8 nucleotides matching TRBD1. This CDR3 has 14 residues. Germline V lookup: CDR1 MDHEN, CDR2 SYDVKM. V was clipped by 6 bases and J by 2 bases; unmatched bases: 6.